A single sample gave rise to the 16 T cell receptor beta chains below, sequenced in a study of molecular identifiers for immune sequencing clone quantification. TCRdb reanalysed the PCR reads using MiXCR and keeps one entry per CDR3 protein. Here the sample spans around 65,000 distinct CDR3 sequences, less than 20% being singletons. Sequencing was performed on naive CD8+ T cells from blood, with Jurkat cell RNA spiked in. Sample subset: FACS-sorted CD8+CD4-CCR7+CD45RA+ naive T cells. The receptors were sampled from a human donor in good health. Some libraries in this study had Jurkat cell RNA spiked in.

Turning to this clonotype: This clone may be a read error of a much larger clone one base away. The V and J genes are TRBV6-1 and TRBJ2-1; 8 bases agree with TRBD2. This CDR3 comprises 15 residues. Unmatched junction bases numbered 8, after V lost 8 bases and J lost 2 bases. The germline gives CDR1 MNHNS, CDR2 SASEGT. Here the CDR3 reads CASGKTSVTYNEQFF. The CDR3 DNA reads as TGTGCCAGCGGTAAGACTAGCGTCACCTACAATGAGCAGTTCTTC.

With regard to this clonotype: With a much larger clone just one base away, this may be a read error. This chain joins TRBV24-1 and TRBJ2-1; D unclear. The CDR3 is 15 amino acids. CDR1 KGHDR and CDR2 SFDVKD come from the germline V gene. CDR3 protein: CAASAATTSYNEQFF. DNA for the CDR3: TGTGCCGCCAGTGCGGCAACCACCTCCTACAATGAGCAGTTCTTC.

This clonotype showed up many times. The J gene is TRBJ1-1, the V gene TRBV4-1; D is unresolved. Trimming took 3 bases from V and 1 from J, leaving 9 bases between them. The CDR3 consists of 14 residues. Germline V CDR1 and CDR2: MGHRA, YSYEKL. CDR3 protein: CASSQDSGNTEAFF. The DNA of the CDR3 is TGCGCCAGCAGCCAGGATTCGGGGAACACTGAAGCTTTCTTT.

This clonotype was counted only a few times. The rearrangement joins TRBV7-6 to TRBJ1-3, with 8 bases that match TRBD1. This CDR3 has 15 amino acids. J lost 3 bases, V lost 5 bases, and 6 bases had no gene match. CDR1 is SGHVS and CDR2 is FNYEAQ in the germline V gene. CDR3 amino acids: CASSIAGGVGNTIYF. For the CDR3, the DNA is TGTGCCAGCAGCATCGCAGGGGGCGTTGGAAACACCATATATTTT.

This clonotype was counted at least ten times. This sequence joins TRBV18 and TRBJ1-1; 8 bases map to TRBD1. Germline values: CDR1 KGHSH, CDR2 LQKENI. J gave up 3 bases and V 5 bases, and 8 bases lay outside the gene matches. The CDR3 runs 15 residues. The CDR3 nucleotides are TGTGCCAGCTCATCTCAGGAACAGGGGGACACTGAAGCTTTCTTT. Protein: CASSSQEQGDTEAFF.

This clonotype was detected many times. This rearrangement joins TRBV4-1 to TRBJ2-7; D might be TRBD2 (5 bases). CDR1 is MGHRA and CDR2 is YSYEKL in the germline V gene. This CDR3 has 15 residues. The V end was cut by 0 bases, the J end by 7 bases, with 16 bases between. The CDR3 bases are TGCGCCAGCAGCCAAGACCGAGAGGGCCGTGGTGAGCAGTACTTC. Encoded protein: CASSQDREGRGEQYF.

In its sample, this clonotype was seen many times. J is TRBJ2-5 and V is TRBV29-1; TRBD2 aligns across 7 bases. Germline V CDR1 and CDR2: SQVTM, ANQGSEA. The V segment lost 4 bases and the J segment 4 bases; nucleotides outside the gene matches: 3. CDR3 length: 12 residues. Written as DNA, the CDR3 is TGCAGCGTTGGGGCGGGAGCAGAGACCCAGTACTTC. Translation: CSVGAGAETQYF.

This clonotype was found many times. The rearrangement links TRBV27 to TRBJ2-2; 14 bases fit TRBD2. The length of the CDR3 is 16 residues. Germline CDR1 MNHEY, CDR2 SMNVEV (reference sequence). The trim removed 6 bases at V and 6 bases at J, leaving 6 bases unmatched. As DNA, the CDR3 is TGTGCCAGCAGCGGGACTAGCGGGAGAGAGGCCGGGGAGCTGTTTTTT. This codes for CASSGTSGREAGELFF.

Many counts were recorded for this clonotype. The V and J genes are TRBV3-1 and TRBJ1-4; D gene uncertain. The ends were cut back, 6 bases at V and 5 bases at J, with 22 bases in the middle. CDR1 and CDR2 (germline): LGHDT, YNNKEL (reference sequence). This CDR3 has 17 amino acids. Here the CDR3 reads CASRHTNLGRGNEKLFF. The CDR3 DNA follows: TGTGCCAGCAGGCACACGAACCTGGGCCGCGGCAATGAAAAACTGTTTTTT.

About this clonotype itself: A read error may explain this, as a much larger clone is one base away. The V gene is TRBV7-9, the J gene TRBJ2-7, with 8 bases fitting TRBD1. CDR1 is SEHNR, CDR2 FQNEAQ, per germline (reference sequence). The CDR3 is 13 amino acids. The CDR3 nucleotides read TGTGCCAGCACCTCCGGACAGGGCTACGAGCAGCACTTC. It specifies CASTSGQGYEQHF.

Many counts were recorded for this clonotype. The chain links TRBV10-3 to TRBJ2-1; D ambiguous. CDR1 ENHRY and CDR2 SYGVKD come from the germline V gene. Trimming shortened V by 1 base and J by 9 bases, and 4 bases separated the two germline ends. This CDR3 comprises 11 residues. CDR3 protein: CAISELGEQFF. In nucleotides, the CDR3 is TGTGCCATCAGTGAGTTGGGTGAGCAGTTCTTC.

CDR3 nucleotide sequence: TGCAGTGCTAGAGAACCCGGGACTTCGTTCAATGAGCAGTTCTTC. Translated: CSAREPGTSFNEQFF. The chain is built from TRBV20-1 and TRBJ2-1; D is possibly TRBD2 (6 bases). The CDR3 consists of 15 residues. Germline values: CDR1 DFQATT, CDR2 SNEGSKA (reference sequence). V lost 0 bases and J 6 bases, leaving 15 bases between the germline ends.

This clonotype was seen repeatedly, ten times or more. The rearrangement joins TRBV12-3 or TRBV12-4 to TRBJ2-5, with D uncertain. V shed 3 bases and J shed 4 bases, with 24 bases lying between them. This CDR3 is 18 amino acids long. The CDR3 DNA reads TGTGCCAGCAGTTTCGACTGGAGCGAGACTGACTTAGGAGAGACCCAGTACTTC. This sequence encodes CASSFDWSETDLGETQYF.

This clonotype showed up just once. An end of the junction does not agree with germline; a read error may underlie this. V is TRBV10-1 and J is TRBJ2-7; possible D gene TRBD2, 6 bases. Germline V gene sequence: CDR1 WNHNN, CDR2 SYGVQD (reference sequence). This CDR3 spans 15 amino acids. The CDR3 nucleotides read TGCGCCAGCAGTCCAACTAGCCCGCCCCCCCCCCCCCACCCCTTC. As protein: CASSPTSPPPPPHPF.

This clonotype showed up many times. This chain joins TRBV28 and TRBJ2-3; 8 bases fit TRBD2. CDR1 is MDHEN, CDR2 SYDVKM, per germline. The length of the CDR3 is 16 residues. The V and J ends lost 8 bases and 4 bases, in that order; junction bases with no gene match: 14. The CDR3, as DNA: TGTGCCAGCTATAGCGGGAAGTTGTTTAAGGCAGATACGCAGTATTTT. Protein sequence: CASYSGKLFKADTQYF.

This clonotype was counted many times. The chain links TRBV19 to TRBJ2-7; possible D gene TRBD1, 6 bases. The germline V gene has CDR1 LNHDA and CDR2 SQIVND (reference sequence). V lost 6 bases, J lost 3 bases, and 15 bases lay in between. The CDR3 consists of 14 residues. The CDR3, as DNA: TGTGCCAGTAGCTCCCGACAGGCAAACTACGAGCAGTACTTC. Translating it yields CASSSRQANYEQYF.